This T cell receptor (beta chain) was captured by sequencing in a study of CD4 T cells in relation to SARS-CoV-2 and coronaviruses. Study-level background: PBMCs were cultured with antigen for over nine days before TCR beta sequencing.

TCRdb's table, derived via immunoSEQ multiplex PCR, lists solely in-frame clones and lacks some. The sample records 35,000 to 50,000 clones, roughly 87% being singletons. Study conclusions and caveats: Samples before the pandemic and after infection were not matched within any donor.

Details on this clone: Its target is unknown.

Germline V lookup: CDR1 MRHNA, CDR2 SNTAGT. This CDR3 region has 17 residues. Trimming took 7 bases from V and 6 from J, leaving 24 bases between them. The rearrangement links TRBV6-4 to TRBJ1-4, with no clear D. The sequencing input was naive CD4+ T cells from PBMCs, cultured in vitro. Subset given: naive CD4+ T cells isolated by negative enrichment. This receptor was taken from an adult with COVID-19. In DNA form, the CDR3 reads TGTGCCAGCATCCGACCAACTCTAGGGCCAGCGGATGAAAAACTGTTTTTT. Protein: CASIRPTLGPADEKLFF.